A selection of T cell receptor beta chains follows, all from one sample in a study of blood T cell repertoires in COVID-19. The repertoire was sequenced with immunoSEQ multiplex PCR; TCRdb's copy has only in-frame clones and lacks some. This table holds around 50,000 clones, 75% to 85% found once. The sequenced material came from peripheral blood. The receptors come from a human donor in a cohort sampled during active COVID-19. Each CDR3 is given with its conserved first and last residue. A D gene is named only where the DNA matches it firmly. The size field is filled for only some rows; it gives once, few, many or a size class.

CASSAGDFQETQYF TGCGCCAGCAGTGCGGGGGACTTTCAAGAGACCCAGTACTTC TRBV5-1 once TRBJ2-5 TRBD2
CASSVGTGGPEKLFF TGTGCCAGCAGCGTGGGGACAGGGGGCCCTGAAAAACTGTTTTTT TRBV9 . TRBJ1-4 TRBD1
CASSFDASARNEQFF TGCGCCAGCAGCTTCGACGCTAGCGCACGCAATGAGCAGTTCTTC TRBV5-1 . TRBJ2-1 .
CTSSPAGGGKKEKLFF TGCACCAGCAGCCCCGCGGGAGGGGGTAAGAAGGAAAAACTGTTTTTT TRBV1 . TRBJ1-4 .
CATSKGALSGANVLTF TGTGCCACCAGCAAGGGGGCTCTCTCTGGGGCCAACGTCCTGACTTTC TRBV15 . TRBJ2-6 TRBD1
CASSWTGGYNEQFF TGTGCCAGCAGTTGGACAGGGGGATACAATGAGCAGTTCTTC TRBV28 . TRBJ2-1 TRBD1
CASSEDRTVTEAFF TGTGCCAGCAGTGAAGACAGGACAGTGACTGAAGCTTTCTTT TRBV2 . TRBJ1-1 .
CASSEAAGQGYYEQYF TGTGCCAGCAGTGAAGCGGCCGGACAGGGCTACTACGAGCAGTACTTC TRBV6-1 . TRBJ2-7 TRBD1
CASSQETGPNYGYTF TGCGCCAGCAGCCAAGAAACAGGCCCTAACTATGGCTACACCTTC TRBV4-3 . TRBJ1-2 .
CASSPRRDRRNTIYF TGTGCCAGCAGCCCCCGCCGGGACAGAAGAAACACCATATATTTT TRBV3-1/TRBV3-2 few TRBJ1-3 TRBD1
CASSPPGLAGAGELFF TGTGCCAGCAGCCCTCCGGGACTAGCGGGAGCCGGGGAGCTGTTTTTT TRBV5-4 . TRBJ2-2 TRBD2
CASSSDREEAFF TGTGCCAGCAGCTCGGACAGGGAGGAAGCTTTCTTT TRBV11-1 medium-sized TRBJ1-1 TRBD1
CASSVTGGSNYGYTF TGTGCCAGCAGCGTCACAGGGGGCTCGAACTATGGCTACACCTTC TRBV28 . TRBJ1-2 TRBD1
CASREDSSTDTQYF TGTGCCAGCAGGGAAGACTCTAGCACAGATACGCAGTATTTT TRBV9 . TRBJ2-3 .
CASSPRRSSYNEQFF TGTGCCAGCAGCCCACGGAGGAGCTCCTACAATGAGCAGTTCTTC TRBV7-2 . TRBJ2-1 .
CASSQQGRGTGELFF TGTGCCAGCAGCCAGCAGGGGCGCGGCACCGGGGAGCTGTTTTTT TRBV7-3 once TRBJ2-2 .
CASSLTYNQPQHF TGTGCCAGCAGTTTAACCTACAATCAGCCCCAGCATTTT TRBV12-3/TRBV12-4 . TRBJ1-5 .